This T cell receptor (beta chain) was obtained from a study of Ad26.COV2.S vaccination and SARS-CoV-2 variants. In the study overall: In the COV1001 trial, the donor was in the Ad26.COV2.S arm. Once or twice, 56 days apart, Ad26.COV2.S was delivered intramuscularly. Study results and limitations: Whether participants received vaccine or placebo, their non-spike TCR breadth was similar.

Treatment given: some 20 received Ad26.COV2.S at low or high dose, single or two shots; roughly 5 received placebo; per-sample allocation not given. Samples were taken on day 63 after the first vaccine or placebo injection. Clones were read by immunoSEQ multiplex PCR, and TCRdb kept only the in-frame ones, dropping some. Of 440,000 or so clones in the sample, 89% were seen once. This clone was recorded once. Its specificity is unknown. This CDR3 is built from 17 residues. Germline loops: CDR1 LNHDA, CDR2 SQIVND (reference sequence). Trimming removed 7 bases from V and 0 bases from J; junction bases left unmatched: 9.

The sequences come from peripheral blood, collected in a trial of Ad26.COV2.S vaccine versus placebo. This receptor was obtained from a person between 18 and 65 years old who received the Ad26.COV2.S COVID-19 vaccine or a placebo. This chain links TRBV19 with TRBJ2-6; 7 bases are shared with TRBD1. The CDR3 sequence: CASTLRQGSSGANVLTF. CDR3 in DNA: TGTGCCAGTACTTTGAGACAGGGAAGCTCTGGGGCCAACGTCCTGACTTTC.